These T cell receptor beta chains were read from a single sample in a study of CD8+ T cells in alopecia areata. Sequencing used immunoSEQ multiplex PCR; TCRdb keeps in-frame clones, though not all of them. The sample lists about 190,000 clones; around 60% were seen once. This specimen was CD4+ T cells sorted from blood, taken at week 4, from a patient treated with tofacitinib. The receptors derive from a human donor with alopecia areata. Each CDR3 is given with its conserved first and last residue.

j_gene: TRBJ1-2
v_gene: TRBV7-2
CDR3aa: CASSAGPGYTF

j_gene: TRBJ2-3
v_gene: TRBV6-5
CDR3aa: CASGRGGGATDTQYF

j_gene: TRBJ2-3
v_gene: TRBV2
CDR3aa: CASSTGDTDTQYF

j_gene: TRBJ1-2
v_gene: TRBV30
CDR3aa: CAWSPPGVRYGYTF

j_gene: TRBJ1-4
v_gene: TRBV14
CDR3aa: CASSPAPGQGTEKLFF

j_gene: TRBJ2-1
v_gene: TRBV28
CDR3aa: CASLATSGRIDEQFF

j_gene: TRBJ2-5
v_gene: TRBV29-1
CDR3aa: CSVESRGTQYF

j_gene: TRBJ2-7
v_gene: TRBV29-1
CDR3aa: CSVTTASATYEQYF

j_gene: TRBJ1-4
v_gene: TRBV30
CDR3aa: CAWTPRAGTGEKLFF

j_gene: TRBJ1-1
v_gene: TRBV29-1
CDR3aa: CSVNVGTLNTEAFF

j_gene: TRBJ2-3
v_gene: TRBV7-9
CDR3aa: CASSPAAGVQDTQYF

j_gene: TRBJ2-7
v_gene: TRBV20-1
CDR3aa: CSARRSSEQYF

j_gene: TRBJ2-5
v_gene: TRBV6-5
CDR3aa: CASSLGGGPETQYF

j_gene: TRBJ2-5
v_gene: TRBV4-1
CDR3aa: CASSHPLASGLETQYF

j_gene: TRBJ2-1
v_gene: TRBV28
CDR3aa: CASSLVGSYNEQFF

j_gene: TRBJ1-1
v_gene: TRBV29-1
CDR3aa: CSVGLRMAENTEAFF

j_gene: TRBJ2-3
v_gene: TRBV5-1
CDR3aa: CASSSYGQVGTDTQYF

j_gene: TRBJ1-5
v_gene: TRBV29-1
CDR3aa: CSVGPPGLSNQPQHF

j_gene: TRBJ1-1
v_gene: TRBV15
CDR3aa: CATRTGERTEAFF

j_gene: TRBJ2-7
v_gene: TRBV29-1
CDR3aa: CSVSGHFLEQYF

j_gene: TRBJ1-2
v_gene: TRBV2
CDR3aa: CASMGSGPNYGYTF

j_gene: TRBJ1-2
v_gene: TRBV7-2
CDR3aa: CASSRRIDDYGYTF

j_gene: TRBJ2-3
v_gene: TRBV18
CDR3aa: CASSPGRSADTQYF

j_gene: TRBJ2-3
v_gene: TRBV5-1
CDR3aa: CASSLGTARGETQYF

j_gene: TRBJ1-4
v_gene: TRBV4-1
CDR3aa: CASSPREGEGEKLFF

j_gene: TRBJ2-1
v_gene: TRBV30
CDR3aa: CAWSVSLAGGPGDEQFF

j_gene: TRBJ2-1
v_gene: TRBV20-1
CDR3aa: CSARAGTLQFF

j_gene: TRBJ1-5
v_gene: TRBV29-1
CDR3aa: CSVTWGGSNQPQHF

j_gene: TRBJ1-2
v_gene: TRBV30
CDR3aa: CAADRDGYTF

j_gene: TRBJ2-3
v_gene: TRBV7-2
CDR3aa: CASSLRGTSGIQDTQYF

j_gene: TRBJ1-4
v_gene: TRBV29-1
CDR3aa: CSVEVNQGEKLFF

j_gene: TRBJ2-1
v_gene: TRBV30
CDR3aa: CAWSANRAGNEQFF

j_gene: TRBJ2-1
v_gene: TRBV4-1
CDR3aa: CASSQAPITSGNYNEQFF

j_gene: TRBJ1-1
v_gene: TRBV28
CDR3aa: CASSFVGRMTEAFF

j_gene: TRBJ1-5
v_gene: TRBV4-1
CDR3aa: CASSQEGGTGTYQPQHF

j_gene: TRBJ1-1
v_gene: TRBV7-3
CDR3aa: CASSLRPLRRDTEAFF

j_gene: TRBJ2-5
v_gene: TRBV5-4
CDR3aa: CASSQDEGTRGTETQYF

j_gene: TRBJ2-3
v_gene: TRBV5-1
CDR3aa: CASSGGWLTDTQYF

j_gene: TRBJ2-6
v_gene: TRBV2
CDR3aa: CASTPLGVSGANVLTF

j_gene: TRBJ2-7
v_gene: TRBV30
CDR3aa: CAWSVLGDYYEQYF

j_gene: TRBJ2-7
v_gene: TRBV29-1
CDR3aa: CSVKGTSGSYEQYF

j_gene: TRBJ1-2
v_gene: TRBV6-5
CDR3aa: CASSDRSYGYTF

j_gene: TRBJ2-5
v_gene: TRBV7-2
CDR3aa: CASSPPQETQYF

j_gene: TRBJ2-7
v_gene: TRBV13
CDR3aa: CASQRTSGYEQYF

j_gene: TRBJ1-4
v_gene: TRBV4-3
CDR3aa: CASSPSPRGEKLFF

j_gene: TRBJ1-2
v_gene: TRBV7-9
CDR3aa: CASTTGDARRSGYTF

j_gene: TRBJ2-7
v_gene: TRBV30
CDR3aa: CAWVPQAGGSYEQYF

j_gene: TRBJ2-5
v_gene: TRBV28
CDR3aa: CASSPAPGQPRETQYF

j_gene: TRBJ1-2
v_gene: TRBV5-6
CDR3aa: CASTLVSGNYGYTF

j_gene: TRBJ2-2
v_gene: TRBV4-3
CDR3aa: CASSQQTGNTGELFF